This T cell receptor (beta chain) is drawn from a study of PD-L1 blockade in urothelial cancer. The time point was: pretreatment peripheral blood. The CDR3 runs to 16 residues. Trimming at V came to 5 bases and at J to 3 bases, leaving 10 bases not matched to a gene. CDR1 is SGHNT, CDR2 YYREEE, per germline (reference sequence). Profiling relied on immunoSEQ multiplex PCR, and the TCRdb table lists in-frame clones only, not all of them. The data show around 63,000 clones, more than 80% seen once. The sequence was obtained from a man aged 65-85 years with urothelial cancer. The sample consisted of PBMCs, taken around atezolizumab (anti-PD-L1) treatment. The gene calls are TRBV5-4 and TRBJ2-2; 7 bases agree with TRBD1. CDR3 residues: CASRVQRGLDTGELFF. CDR3 in DNA: TGTGCCAGCAGGGTTCAGAGGGGGCTGGACACCGGGGAGCTGTTTTTT.